These 25 T cell receptor beta chains were all obtained from the same sample, sequenced in a study of OX40 agonist ivuxolimab in advanced cancers. Clones were read by immunoSEQ multiplex PCR, and TCRdb kept only the in-frame ones, dropping some. The sample includes just over 15,000 clones, 50% to 75% of them seen just once. The sample consisted of CD4+ or CD8+ T cells sorted from blood, taken in a trial of the OX40 agonist ivuxolimab. These receptors were collected from an adult with an advanced solid tumor such as melanoma, head and neck, liver or kidney cancer.

This clone came up once. This sequence joins TRBV4-3 and TRBJ1-1; D is uncertain. The CDR3 runs 15 residues. The V and J ends lost 0 bases and 4 bases respectively, with 12 bases between them. Germline assignment: CDR1 LGHNA and CDR2 YSLEER. Here the CDR3 reads CASSQDVLGITEAFF. CDR3 sequence (DNA): TGCGCCAGCAGCCAAGATGTTCTGGGGATCACTGAAGCTTTCTTT.

V and J are TRBV28 and TRBJ1-2, with D unclear. CDR3 length: 14 residues. Trimming removed 0 bases at V and 3 bases at J, with 8 bases between. In germline, CDR1 is MDHEN, CDR2 SYDVKM. Written as DNA, the CDR3 is TGTGCCAGCAGTTTATGGCTCGGCTACTATGGCTACACCTTC. Protein sequence: CASSLWLGYYGYTF.

The chain uses TRBV11-3 and TRBJ2-4; 7 nucleotides agree with TRBD1. The CDR3 is 16 residues long. The V gene's germline CDR1 is SGHNT and CDR2 YENEEA. The V gene end was trimmed by 0 bases and the J gene end by 3 bases; junction bases not matched to a gene: 5. The CDR3 loop reads CASSLDEQGHKNIQYF. The CDR3 nucleotides read TGTGCCAGCAGCTTAGACGAACAGGGGCACAAAAACATTCAGTACTTC. The full variable domain, its missing parts supplied by reference TRBV11-3 and TRBJ2-4, is EAGVVQSPRYKIIEKKQPVAFWCNPISGHNTLYWYLQNLGQGPELLIRYENEEAVDDSQLPKDRFSAERLKGVDSTLKIQPAELGDSAVYLCASSLDEQGHKNIQYFGAGTRLSVL.

This chain connects TRBV9 to TRBJ2-2; D could derive from TRBD1 or TRBD2 (5 bases each). This CDR3 region has 16 residues. Trimming shortened V by 2 bases and J by 7 bases, and 18 bases separated the two germline ends. CDR1 and CDR2 from the germline V gene are SGDLS and YYNGEE. In nucleotides, the CDR3 is TGTGCCAGCAGCGTGAATCGAGGGGATGGGATCGGGGAGCTGTTTTTT. Translating it yields CASSVNRGDGIGELFF. Filled out from reference TRBV9 and TRBJ2-2, the complete variable domain reads DSGVTQTPKHLITATGQRVTLRCSPRSGDLSVYWYQQSLDQGLQFLIQYYNGEERAKGNILERFSAQQFPDLHSELNLSSLELGDSALYFCASSVNRGDGIGELFFGEGSRLTVL.

V is TRBV7-6 and J is TRBJ1-5; D possibly corresponds to TRBD1 (6 bases). The CDR3 totals 15 residues. V shed 5 bases and J shed 1 base, with 12 bases lying between them. CDR1 is SGHVS and CDR2 is FNYEAQ in the germline V gene. CDR3 sequence: CASSHGDTSNQPQHF. The CDR3 nucleotides read TGTGCCAGCAGCCATGGGGACACCAGCAATCAGCCCCAGCATTTT.

This clone was observed a single time. CDR3 sequence (DNA): TGTGCCAGCAGTTGGGAGGGAGATACGCAGTATTTT. Amino acid sequence: CASSWEGDTQYF. V gene TRBV7-9 combines with J gene TRBJ2-3; 7 bases are a match to TRBD2. Germline CDR1 SEHNR, CDR2 FQNEAQ (reference sequence). V trimming: 6 bases; J trimming: 5 bases; junction bases outside the gene matches: 2. The CDR3 loop spans 12 amino acids.

Judged by abundance, this clone is medium-sized. This rearrangement joins TRBV11-2 to TRBJ2-7, with a tentative D call TRBD1 (6 bases). The CDR3 spans 13 residues. V lost 5 bases, J lost 3 bases, and 11 bases lay in between. Germline-derived CDR1 and CDR2 are SGHAT and FQNNGV. DNA of the CDR3: TGTGCCAGCAGCCCCACAGGGTTCTACGAGCAGTACTTC. Amino acids: CASSPTGFYEQYF.

The sample holds a few counts of this clone. This chain connects TRBV2 to TRBJ2-7; the D gene is possibly TRBD2 (5 bases). Germline V gene data show CDR1 as SNHLY and CDR2 as FYNNEI. V was clipped by 7 bases and J by 0 bases, with 10 bases between them. This CDR3 is 13 amino acids long. The CDR3 region has the DNA TGTGCCAGCAATGGTCGGGGCTCCTACGAGCAGTACTTC. Translating it yields CASNGRGSYEQYF. Variable domain in full (rest from reference TRBV2 and TRBJ2-7): EPEVTQTPSHQVTQMGQEVILRCVPISNHLYFYWYRQILGQKVEFLVSFYNNEISEKSEIFDDQFSVERPDGSNFTLKIRSTKLEDSAMYFCASNGRGSYEQYFGPGTRLTVT.

This clone was seen only a few times. The chain joins TRBV21-1 to TRBJ1-1; TRBD1, the table's D call, lacks a check against the DNA. TRBV21-1 corresponds to a pseudogene. There are 17 residues in the CDR3. For the CDR3, the DNA is TGTGCCAGCAGCAATGGGGGCAGGGGGCGAGGGGACACTGAAGCTTTCTTT. This sequence encodes CASSNGGRGRGDTEAFF.

This clone occurred a few times. This chain joins TRBV12-1 and TRBJ1-1; the table's D call TRBD1 went unverified against the DNA. TRBV12-1 is shown as a pseudogene. The CDR3 extends over 18 amino acids. The CDR3 DNA reads as TGTGCCAGCAGCTCCACAGGGGGGGCCGGTGGGTTGAACACTGAAGCTTTCTTT. Protein: CASSSTGGAGGLNTEAFF.

This clone was observed a few times. This sequence joins TRBV5-6 and TRBJ1-2; tentative D call: TRBD1 (6 bases). The CDR3 extends over 14 amino acids. The V and J ends lost 2 bases and 4 bases respectively, with 12 bases between them. CDR1 is SGHDT, CDR2 YYEEEE, per germline. The CDR3 here is CASSLLDSAYGYTF. In nucleotides, the CDR3 is TGTGCCAGCAGCTTATTGGACAGCGCCTATGGCTACACCTTC.

The rearrangement uses TRBV10-2 and TRBJ2-7; D is possibly TRBD1 (5 bases). CDR3 length: 12 amino acids. Deletions cut 5 bases from V and 6 bases from J, with 11 bases between. The germline gives CDR1 WSHSY, CDR2 SAAADI. The CDR3 loop is CASSPGSGEQYF. The CDR3 DNA is TGCGCCAGCAGTCCAGGGTCAGGCGAGCAGTACTTC.

CDR3 sequence: CASEGPGGMNTEAFF. DNA of the CDR3: TGTGCCAGCGAGGGGCCTGGGGGAATGAACACTGAAGCTTTCTTT. This chain uses TRBV5-6 with TRBJ1-1, with a weak D call TRBD1 (5 bases). This CDR3 contains 15 residues. The germline V and J ends were trimmed by 7 bases and 0 bases, with 16 bases remaining between them. Germline assignment: CDR1 SGHDT and CDR2 YYEEEE. The full variable domain, in which reference TRBV5-6 and TRBJ1-1 provide the parts outside the CDR3, is DAGVTQSPTHLIKTRGQQVTLRCSPKSGHDTVSWYQQALGQGPQFIFQYYEEEERQRGNFPDRFSGHQFPNYSSELNVNALLLGDSALYLCASEGPGGMNTEAFFGQGTRLTVV.

Sample share makes this clone medium-sized. The rearrangement links TRBV29-1 to TRBJ1-1; no clear D gene. V was cut by 0 bases and J by 0 bases, with 5 bases left in between. CDR3 length equals 13 residues. Germline values: CDR1 SQVTM, CDR2 ANQGSEA. The CDR3 is CSVEDQLNTEAFF. DNA for the CDR3: TGCAGCGTTGAAGATCAATTGAACACTGAAGCTTTCTTT.

The chain joins TRBV5-4 to TRBJ1-5; D perhaps matches TRBD1 (5 bases). V shed 0 bases and J shed 2 bases, with 9 bases lying between them. The CDR3 has 15 amino acids. Germline CDR1 SGHNT, CDR2 YYREEE (reference sequence). The CDR3 loop reads CASSLGGSGNQPQHF. CDR3 sequence (DNA): TGTGCCAGCAGCTTGGGGGGGTCGGGCAATCAGCCCCAGCATTTT.

The chain links TRBV19 to TRBJ2-3; 8 bases fit TRBD2. V was pared by 1 base and J by 4 bases, with 4 bases of the junction left unmatched. Looked up from germline, CDR1 is LNHDA and CDR2 is SQIVND (reference sequence). The CDR3 runs 15 residues. The CDR3 sequence is CASSIAGGGPDTQYF. CDR3 sequence (DNA): TGTGCCAGTAGTATAGCGGGGGGGGGTCCAGATACGCAGTATTTT. Looking up the rest from reference TRBV19 and TRBJ2-3 gives the full variable domain: DGGITQSPKYLFRKEGQNVTLSCEQNLNHDAMYWYRQDPGQGLRLIYYSQIVNDFQKGDIAEGYSVSREKKESFPLTVTSAQKNPTAFYLCASSIAGGGPDTQYFGPGTRLTVL.

The V and J genes are TRBV27 and TRBJ1-2, with D hard to call. This CDR3 spans 14 amino acids. Germline assignment: CDR1 MNHEY and CDR2 SMNVEV (reference sequence). The germline V and J ends were trimmed by 0 bases and 3 bases, with 8 bases remaining between them. The CDR3 DNA reads as TGTGCCAGCAGTTTATCGGCAGGTTACTATGGCTACACCTTC. Translation gives CASSLSAGYYGYTF.

This chain joins TRBV4-1 and TRBJ1-2; 8 bases are shared with TRBD1. CDR1 and CDR2 from the germline V gene are MGHRA and YSYEKL. The CDR3 runs to 17 residues. V lost 0 bases, J lost 6 bases, and 12 bases stayed unmatched. CDR3 in DNA: TGCGCCAGCAGCCAAGATGACGGCAGGGGGCGATGGAATGGCTACACCTTC. Residues: CASSQDDGRGRWNGYTF.

J is TRBJ2-5 and V is TRBV5-1; 7 positions match TRBD1. Losses at the gene ends were 2 bases for V and 1 base for J; bases not matched to a gene: 8. This CDR3 region has 16 residues. Per the germline V gene, CDR1 is SGHRS and CDR2 is YFSETQ. The CDR3, as DNA: TGCGCCAGCAGCTTACCTCCTCAGGGGGTCCAAGAGACCCAGTACTTC. It specifies CASSLPPQGVQETQYF.

This chain links TRBV5-1 with TRBJ1-2; D might be TRBD1 (6 bases). The CDR3 sequence is 15 residues long. The V end lost 2 bases, the J end lost 5 bases, and 16 bases lay between the germline ends. CDR1 is SGHRS and CDR2 is YFSETQ in the germline V gene. This CDR3 is CASSLVDGGAYGYTF. In DNA form, the CDR3 reads TGCGCCAGCAGCTTAGTAGACGGGGGGGCTTATGGCTACACCTTC.

This chain links TRBV21-1 with TRBJ1-2; TRBD1, the table's D call, was not compared with the DNA. TRBV21-1 is a documented pseudogene. CDR3 length: 16 amino acids. The CDR3 DNA reads as TGTGCCAGCAGCCCCATGGCCCGGGGACACCTCTATGGCTACACCTTC. Amino acid sequence: CASSPMARGHLYGYTF.

The rearrangement joins TRBV9 to TRBJ2-2, with TRBD2 matching over 10 bases. The V gene's germline CDR1 is SGDLS and CDR2 YYNGEE. The CDR3 contains 16 residues. Trimming removed 4 bases from V and 1 base from J; junction bases left unmatched: 4. The CDR3 here is CASSFRLAGNTGELFF. Here the CDR3 DNA reads TGTGCCAGCAGCTTCCGACTAGCGGGGAACACCGGGGAGCTGTTTTTT. The whole variable domain, remainder taken from reference TRBV9 and TRBJ2-2, is DSGVTQTPKHLITATGQRVTLRCSPRSGDLSVYWYQQSLDQGLQFLIQYYNGEERAKGNILERFSAQQFPDLHSELNLSSLELGDSALYFCASSFRLAGNTGELFFGEGSRLTVL.

The CDR3 spells CASSPGTGGLTAYEQYF. The CDR3 DNA follows: TGCGCCAGCAGCCCCGGGACAGGGGGTTTGACCGCCTACGAGCAGTACTTC. The gene calls are TRBV5-1 and TRBJ2-7; TRBD1 matches at 11 bases. Germline-derived CDR1 and CDR2 are SGHRS and YFSETQ. This CDR3 region has 17 residues. Losses at the gene ends were 4 bases for V and 2 bases for J; bases not matched to a gene: 11.

This clone has just a few counts. The rearrangement links TRBV6-5 to TRBJ1-1, with unresolved D. Trimming pared 5 bases from V and 3 bases from J, leaving 16 bases between. Germline V gene sequence: CDR1 MNHEY, CDR2 SVGAGI. CDR3 size: 15 residues. The CDR3 sequence: CASSTGGSAHTEAFF. For the CDR3, the DNA is TGTGCCAGCAGTACGGGCGGCAGCGCTCACACTGAAGCTTTCTTT.

The chain links TRBV5-6 to TRBJ2-3; no clear D gene. CDR1 is SGHDT, CDR2 YYEEEE, per germline. Trimming stripped 1 base from V and 3 bases from J, with 0 bases between. CDR3 length: 11 amino acids. This chain's CDR3 is CASSLTDTQYF. The CDR3 DNA reads TGTGCCAGCAGCTTGACAGATACGCAGTATTTT.